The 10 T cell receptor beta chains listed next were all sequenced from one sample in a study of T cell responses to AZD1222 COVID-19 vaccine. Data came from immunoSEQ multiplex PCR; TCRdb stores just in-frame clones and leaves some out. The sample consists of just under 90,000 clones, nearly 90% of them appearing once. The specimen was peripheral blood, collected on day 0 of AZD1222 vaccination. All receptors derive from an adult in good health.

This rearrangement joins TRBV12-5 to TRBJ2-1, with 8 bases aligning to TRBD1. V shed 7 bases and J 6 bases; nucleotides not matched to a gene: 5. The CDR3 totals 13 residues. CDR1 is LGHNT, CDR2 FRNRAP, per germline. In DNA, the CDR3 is TGTGCTAGTGCAGGGGGCATTGGCAATGAGCAGTTCTTC. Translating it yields CASAGGIGNEQFF.

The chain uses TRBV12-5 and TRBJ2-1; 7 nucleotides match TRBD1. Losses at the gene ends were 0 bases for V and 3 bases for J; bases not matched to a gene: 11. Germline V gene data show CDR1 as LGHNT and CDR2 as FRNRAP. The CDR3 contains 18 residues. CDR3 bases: TGTGCTAGTGGTTTGGTACAGGACGGGACAGTAGACTACAATGAGCAGTTCTTC. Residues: CASGLVQDGTVDYNEQFF. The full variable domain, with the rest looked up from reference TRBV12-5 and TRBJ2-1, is DARVTQTPRHKVTEMGQEVTMRCQPILGHNTVFWYRQTMMQGLELLAYFRNRAPLDDSGMPKDRFSAEMPDATLATLKIQPSEPRDSAVYFCASGLVQDGTVDYNEQFFGPGTRLTVL.

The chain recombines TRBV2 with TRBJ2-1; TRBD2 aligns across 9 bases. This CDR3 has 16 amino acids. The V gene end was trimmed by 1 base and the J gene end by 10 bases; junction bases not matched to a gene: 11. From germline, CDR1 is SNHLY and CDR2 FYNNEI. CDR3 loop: CASSEELAGLSQEQFF. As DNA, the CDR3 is TGTGCCAGCAGTGAAGAACTAGCGGGTCTCTCCCAGGAGCAGTTCTTC.

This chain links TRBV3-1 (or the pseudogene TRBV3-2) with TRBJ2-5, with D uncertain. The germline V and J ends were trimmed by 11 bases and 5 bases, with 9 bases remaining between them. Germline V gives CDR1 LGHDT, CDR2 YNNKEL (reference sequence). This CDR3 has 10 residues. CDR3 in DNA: TGTGCCCTACGACGGGAGACCCAGTACTTC. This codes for CALRRETQYF.

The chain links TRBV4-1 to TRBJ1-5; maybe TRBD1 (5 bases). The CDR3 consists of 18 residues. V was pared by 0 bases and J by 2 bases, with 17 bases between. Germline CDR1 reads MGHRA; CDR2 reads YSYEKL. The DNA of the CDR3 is TGCGCCAGCAGCCAAGATTTGGGGGGGGGAAACGGCAATCAGCCCCAGCATTTT. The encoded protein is CASSQDLGGGNGNQPQHF.

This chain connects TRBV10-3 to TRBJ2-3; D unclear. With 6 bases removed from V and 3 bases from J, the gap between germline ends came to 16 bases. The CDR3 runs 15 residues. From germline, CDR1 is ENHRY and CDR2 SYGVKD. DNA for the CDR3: TGTGCCATCAGACCCGACACGTTCACTACAGATACGCAGTATTTT. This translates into CAIRPDTFTTDTQYF.

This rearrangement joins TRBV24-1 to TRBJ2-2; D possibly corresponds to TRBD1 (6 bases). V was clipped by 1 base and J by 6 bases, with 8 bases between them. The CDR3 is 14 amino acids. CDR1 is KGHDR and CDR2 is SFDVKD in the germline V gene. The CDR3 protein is CATSDFYRAGELFF. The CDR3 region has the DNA TGTGCCACCAGTGATTTCTACAGGGCCGGGGAGCTGTTTTTT.

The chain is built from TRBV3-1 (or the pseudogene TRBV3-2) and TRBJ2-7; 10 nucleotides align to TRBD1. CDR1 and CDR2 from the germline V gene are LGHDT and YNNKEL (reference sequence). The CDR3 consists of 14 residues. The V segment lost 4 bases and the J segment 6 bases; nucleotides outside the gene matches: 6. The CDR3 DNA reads TGTGCCAGCAGCCCGAGGACAGGGGGAGGCGAGCAGTACTTC. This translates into CASSPRTGGGEQYF.

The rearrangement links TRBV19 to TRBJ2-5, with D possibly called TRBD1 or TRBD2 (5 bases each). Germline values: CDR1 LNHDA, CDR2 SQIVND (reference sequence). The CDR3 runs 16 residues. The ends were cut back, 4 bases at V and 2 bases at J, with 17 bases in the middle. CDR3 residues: CASSTRAGAYQETQYF. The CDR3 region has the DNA TGTGCCAGTAGTACCCGCGCCGGGGCGTATCAAGAGACCCAGTACTTC. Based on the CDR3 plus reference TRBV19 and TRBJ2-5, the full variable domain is DGGITQSPKYLFRKEGQNVTLSCEQNLNHDAMYWYRQDPGQGLRLIYYSQIVNDFQKGDIAEGYSVSREKKESFPLTVTSAQKNPTAFYLCASSTRAGAYQETQYFGPGTRLLVL.

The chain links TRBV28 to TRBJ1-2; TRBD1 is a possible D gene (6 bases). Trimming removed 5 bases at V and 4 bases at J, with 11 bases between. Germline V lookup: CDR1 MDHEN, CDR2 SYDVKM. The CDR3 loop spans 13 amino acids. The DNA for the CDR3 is TGTGCCAGCAGTCCACGGGACATCTATGGCTACACCTTC. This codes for CASSPRDIYGYTF.